A single sample is the source of the 2 T cell receptor beta chains below, sequenced in a study of T cell responses to AZD1222 COVID-19 vaccine. Here immunoSEQ multiplex PCR was the method, and the copy in TCRdb shows in-frame clones only, minus some. The repertoire includes approximately 190,000 clones, almost 95% of them detected once, and roughly 8.4% sits in the top ten. This specimen was peripheral blood, taken on day 0 of AZD1222 vaccination. The receptors here all came from an adult in good health.

Written as DNA, the CDR3 is TGTGCCAGCAGCAGGAGGACTAGCGGCGACGGGGAGCTGTTTTTT. It codes for CASSRRTSGDGELFF. The V and J genes are TRBV7-6 and TRBJ2-2, with 10 bases fitting TRBD2. Germline trimming cut 5 bases from V and 7 bases from J; bases unmatched to any gene: 7. Germline V lookup: CDR1 SGHVS, CDR2 FNYEAQ. The CDR3 runs to 15 residues.

The chain links TRBV5-5 to TRBJ2-6; D unresolved. Germline lookup yields CDR1 SGHKS and CDR2 YYEKEE (reference sequence). The CDR3 has 13 residues. The V gene lost 0 bases and the J gene lost 2 bases, with 0 bases spanning the gap. In DNA form, the CDR3 reads TGTGCCAGCAGCTTGGCTGGGGCCAACGTCCTGACTTTC. As protein: CASSLAGANVLTF.